This entry lists 25 T cell receptor beta chains sequenced from one sample in a study of beta chain features in type 1 diabetes (dated by TCRdb to 2016 to 2019). What the work shows at the level of the full study, not this receptor alone: A moderate but significant shortening of TCRB CDR3 length was observed in type 1 diabetes patients in all four CD4+ subsets.

The antigens for these receptors are not known. Libraries were built with the immunoSEQ multiplex PCR assay. The entire amount of isolated RNA was reverse transcribed using the High Capacity cDNA Reverse Transcription Kit, so the sequenced TCRB transcripts were expressed ones. TCRdb limited this immuneACCESS table to in-frame rearrangements with V and J called. A share of clones is missing; checked studies link under half to unresolved V genes, and the rest is unexplained. Counted in this sample were some 250,000 clones; about 14% of them appeared once. The top ten clonotypes cover roughly 0.02% of the sample. The sequencing input was naive CD4+ T cells from blood. The sample's cell subset or site label, in plain terms: true naive CD4+ T cells. These receptors were taken from a man aged 30-40 years with type 1 diabetes.

This chain connects TRBV11-2 to TRBJ2-2, with TRBD1 matching over 9 bases. Unmatched junction bases numbered 9, after V lost 6 bases and J lost 7 bases. The CDR3 length is 15 residues. The germline V gene has CDR1 SGHAT and CDR2 FQNNGV. The CDR3 nucleotides are TGTGCCAGCAGACTAACGGGACAGGGCTTCGGGGAGCTGTTTTTT. Protein: CASRLTGQGFGELFF.

A few counts support this clone. The J gene is TRBJ2-7, the V gene TRBV19; 10 nucleotides align to TRBD2. Germline V gives CDR1 LNHDA, CDR2 SQIVND (reference sequence). CDR3 size: 15 residues. The trim removed 4 bases at V and 2 bases at J, leaving 5 bases unmatched. Here the CDR3 DNA reads TGTGCCAGTAGTAGGACTAGCGGCGAACCCTACGAGCAGTACTTC. As protein: CASSRTSGEPYEQYF. Full variable domain (missing parts from reference TRBV19 and TRBJ2-7): DGGITQSPKYLFRKEGQNVTLSCEQNLNHDAMYWYRQDPGQGLRLIYYSQIVNDFQKGDIAEGYSVSREKKESFPLTVTSAQKNPTAFYLCASSRTSGEPYEQYFGPGTRLTVT.

This clone has only a few counts. The genes are TRBV7-9 and TRBJ1-1; TRBD1 matches 10 bases. CDR3 length: 14 residues. V lost 3 bases to trimming and J lost 7 bases; unmatched junction nucleotides: 5. Germline loops: CDR1 SEHNR, CDR2 FQNEAQ (reference sequence). The CDR3 sequence: CASSFDRGHDEAFF. CDR3 in DNA: TGTGCCAGCAGCTTTGACAGGGGGCATGATGAAGCTTTCTTT. Based on the CDR3 plus reference TRBV7-9 and TRBJ1-1, the full variable domain is DTGVSQNPRHKITKRGQNVTFRCDPISEHNRLYWYRQTLGQGPEFLTYFQNEAQLEKSRLLSDRFSAERPKGSFSTLEIQRTEQGDSAMYLCASSFDRGHDEAFFGQGTRLTVV.

The rearrangement links TRBV19 to TRBJ1-1; the D gene is possibly TRBD1 (6 bases). V was cut by 4 bases and J by 8 bases, with 17 bases left in between. Germline CDR1 and CDR2: LNHDA and SQIVND (reference sequence). The CDR3 is 14 amino acids. CDR3: CASSKQGGLSEAFF. The CDR3 region has the DNA TGTGCCAGTAGTAAACAGGGCGGATTATCGGAAGCTTTCTTT.

This chain links TRBV18 with TRBJ2-2; the match to TRBD1 covers 7 bases. Trimming removed 3 bases from V and 10 bases from J; junction bases left unmatched: 17. Germline assignment: CDR1 KGHSH and CDR2 LQKENI. The CDR3 contains 17 residues. CDR3 sequence (DNA): TGTGCCAGCTCACCCGGAGGTTGGACAGGCCCTTCGTTGGAGCTGTTTTTT. It yields the protein CASSPGGWTGPSLELFF.

This clone was found a few times. The J gene is TRBJ2-7, the V gene TRBV6-5, with 8 bases aligning to TRBD1. Germline V CDR1 and CDR2: MNHEY, SVGAGI. The CDR3 length is 14 residues. Trimming cost V 0 bases and J 4 bases; bases outside gene matches: 2. CDR3 bases: TGTGCCAGCAGTTACTCTCGACAGGGGTACGAGCAGTACTTC. Translating it yields CASSYSRQGYEQYF.

This clone turned up a few times. The gene calls are TRBV27 and TRBJ1-5, with a possible D match to TRBD1 (6 bases). The CDR3 spans 13 residues. Trimming cost V 3 bases and J 9 bases, with 12 bases left between them. Germline-derived CDR1 and CDR2 are MNHEY and SMNVEV (reference sequence). The CDR3, as DNA: TGTGCCAGCAGTTTGAGTGGGGGCTTGCCCCAGCATTTT. This translates into CASSLSGGLPQHF.

The CDR3 nucleotides are TGTGGCTCAGGGGTGTATGGCTACACCTTC. This gives the protein CGSGVYGYTF. The chain uses TRBV28 and TRBJ1-2, with a possible D match to TRBD1 (6 bases). There are 10 residues in the CDR3. Germline CDR1 and CDR2: MDHEN and SYDVKM.

J is TRBJ2-2 and V is TRBV29-1; 12 bases align to TRBD2. Per the germline V gene, CDR1 is SQVTM and CDR2 is ANQGSEA. The ends lost 4 bases at V and 0 bases at J; junction bases unmatched: 6. The CDR3 has 17 amino acids. CDR3 amino acids: CSVGFLAGGSNTGELFF. CDR3 coding DNA: TGCAGCGTTGGGTTCCTAGCGGGAGGGTCGAACACCGGGGAGCTGTTTTTT.

The V and J genes are TRBV19 and TRBJ2-7, with a tentative D call TRBD1 (5 bases). Germline CDR1 and CDR2: LNHDA and SQIVND (reference sequence). The CDR3 has 12 amino acids. V was shortened by 8 bases and J by 6 bases, with 14 bases between the two germline ends. The CDR3 loop reads CASGSRVGEQYF. The CDR3 nucleotides are TGTGCCAGTGGTTCCAGGGTAGGCGAGCAGTACTTC.

The rearrangement joins TRBV15 to TRBJ1-5, with TRBD1 matching over 9 bases. Germline values: CDR1 LNHNV, CDR2 YYDKDF (reference sequence). J gave up 11 bases and V 3 bases, and 5 bases lay outside the gene matches. The CDR3 extends over 13 amino acids. In DNA, the CDR3 is TGTGCCACCAGCAGGGAGGGACAGGGCTCCCAGCATTTT. Its translation is CATSREGQGSQHF.

This clone was seen only a few times. V usage is TRBV29-1 and J usage is TRBJ2-5; no clear D gene. From germline, CDR1 is SQVTM and CDR2 ANQGSEA. This CDR3 spans 11 amino acids. V was clipped by 0 bases and J by 13 bases, with 12 bases between them. CDR3 region: CSVEDSWNRYF. The DNA for the CDR3 is TGCAGCGTTGAAGATAGTTGGAACAGGTACTTC.

There are a few counts of this clone. The chain has TRBV13 and TRBJ2-5; a weak D match, TRBD1 (5 bases). Trimming removed 5 bases from V and 3 bases from J, with 10 bases in between. This CDR3 is 13 amino acids long. CDR1 is PRHDT and CDR2 is FYEKMQ in the germline V gene (reference sequence). The CDR3 spells CASSPRQKETQYF. The CDR3 nucleotides read TGTGCCAGCAGCCCCCGACAGAAAGAGACCCAGTACTTC.

The V gene is TRBV11-2, the J gene TRBJ2-7; D is unresolved. The germline gives CDR1 SGHAT, CDR2 FQNNGV. This CDR3 has 14 amino acids. The germline V and J ends were trimmed by 8 bases and 0 bases, with 14 bases remaining between them. CDR3 DNA sequence: TGTGCCAGCGGTTGGGCAGCCTTCTCCTACGAGCAGTACTTC. This encodes CASGWAAFSYEQYF.

The chain recombines TRBV11-2 with TRBJ1-6; 7 bases fit TRBD1. Looked up from germline, CDR1 is SGHAT and CDR2 is FQNNGV. With 5 bases clipped from V and 6 bases from J, the junction kept 4 bases outside the gene matches. The CDR3 consists of 14 residues. The chain's CDR3 is CASSNGTANSPLHF. In DNA, the CDR3 is TGTGCCAGCAGCAATGGGACAGCTAATTCACCCCTCCACTTT.

This clone was detected only a few times. The rearrangement joins TRBV4-2 to TRBJ1-2; TRBD1 is a possible D gene (5 bases). The V end lost 0 bases, the J end lost 8 bases, and 10 bases lay between the germline ends. CDR3 length equals 13 residues. Germline V gene sequence: CDR1 LGHNA, CDR2 YNFKEQ. The CDR3 loop is CASSQDPGRGYTF. CDR3 nucleotide sequence: TGTGCCAGCAGCCAAGATCCAGGGCGAGGCTACACCTTC.

This clone has just a few counts. V and J are TRBV7-2 and TRBJ1-1; possibly TRBD1 for D (6 bases). The CDR3 totals 13 residues. Germline lookup yields CDR1 SGHTA and CDR2 FQGNSA. V shed 2 bases and J shed 5 bases, with 9 bases lying between them. CDR3 nucleotide sequence: TGTGCCAGCAGCTTATTACAGGGAACTGAAGCTTTCTTT. Amino acid sequence: CASSLLQGTEAFF.

This clone has just a few counts. The V gene is TRBV6-5, the J gene TRBJ2-1; no definite D call. The CDR3 extends over 15 amino acids. Trimming shortened V by 4 bases and J by 7 bases, and 17 bases separated the two germline ends. Germline V lookup: CDR1 MNHEY, CDR2 SVGAGI. CDR3 nucleotides: TGTGCCAGCAGTTCGGCGGCCTTAGAGGCAAATGAGCAGTTCTTC. Translated, it gives CASSSAALEANEQFF.

The chain is built from TRBV4-2 and TRBJ2-7; 9 bases fit TRBD2. This CDR3 has 17 amino acids. The germline gives CDR1 LGHNA, CDR2 YNFKEQ. J lost 4 bases, V lost 0 bases, and 10 bases had no gene match. CDR3 coding DNA: TGTGCCAGCAGCCAAGATCGGTTTGGCGGGAGGGTTTACGAGCAGTACTTC. Encoded protein: CASSQDRFGGRVYEQYF.

The V gene is TRBV6-5, the J gene TRBJ2-1; tentative D call: TRBD1 (5 bases). The V end was cut by 6 bases, the J end by 8 bases, with 17 bases between. This CDR3 has 14 residues. The germline CDR1 and CDR2 sequences are MNHEY and SVGAGI. The CDR3 is CASRDGRARDEQFF. Written as DNA, the CDR3 is TGTGCCAGCAGGGACGGCAGGGCCAGGGATGAGCAGTTCTTC.

This clone was picked up a small number of times. The V and J genes are TRBV5-6 and TRBJ2-1; TRBD2 aligns across 7 bases. The CDR3 consists of 15 residues. The V gene's germline CDR1 is SGHDT and CDR2 YYEEEE. V shed 4 bases, J shed 7 bases, and the junction held 11 bases outside the gene matches. The CDR3 DNA reads as TGTGCCAGCAGCGCCAGCGGGAAGGTCGGTAATGAGCAGTTCTTC. This encodes CASSASGKVGNEQFF.

The rearrangement joins TRBV30 to TRBJ2-7; 7 bases are a match to TRBD1. The germline V gene encodes CDR1 GTSNPN and CDR2 SVGIG (reference sequence). The CDR3 spans 14 residues. Unmatched junction bases numbered 4, after V lost 0 bases and J lost 2 bases. Here the CDR3 DNA reads TGTGCCTGGAGTGTACAGGGGTCAGCCTACGAGCAGTACTTC. This gives the protein CAWSVQGSAYEQYF.

J is TRBJ2-3 and V is TRBV7-9; a weak D match, TRBD2 (6 bases). The CDR3 extends over 15 amino acids. The germline V and J ends were trimmed by 2 bases and 1 base, with 10 bases remaining between them. Germline CDR1 and CDR2: SEHNR and FQNEAQ (reference sequence). The CDR3 DNA follows: TGTGCCAGCAGCTTAATGGGGGAGGGCACAGATACGCAGTATTTT. Translated, it gives CASSLMGEGTDTQYF.

The rearrangement links TRBV6-6 to TRBJ1-5, with TRBD1 as a possible D gene (5 bases). V lost 6 bases and J 4 bases, leaving 16 bases between the germline ends. This CDR3 is built from 15 residues. Per germline, CDR1 MNHNY and CDR2 SVGAGI (reference sequence). The CDR3: CASRTLQGQNQPQHF. The CDR3 bases are TGTGCCAGCAGAACCCTTCAGGGCCAAAATCAGCCCCAGCATTTT.

The J gene is TRBJ2-3, the V gene TRBV5-1; 12 bases line up with TRBD1. After removal of 4 bases from V and 1 base from J, the junction contained 4 bases not matched to a gene. The CDR3 extends over 16 amino acids. From germline, CDR1 is SGHRS and CDR2 YFSETQ. CDR3 sequence: CASSGTGGAGTDTQYF. CDR3 coding DNA: TGCGCCAGCAGCGGGACAGGGGGCGCAGGCACAGATACGCAGTATTTT.